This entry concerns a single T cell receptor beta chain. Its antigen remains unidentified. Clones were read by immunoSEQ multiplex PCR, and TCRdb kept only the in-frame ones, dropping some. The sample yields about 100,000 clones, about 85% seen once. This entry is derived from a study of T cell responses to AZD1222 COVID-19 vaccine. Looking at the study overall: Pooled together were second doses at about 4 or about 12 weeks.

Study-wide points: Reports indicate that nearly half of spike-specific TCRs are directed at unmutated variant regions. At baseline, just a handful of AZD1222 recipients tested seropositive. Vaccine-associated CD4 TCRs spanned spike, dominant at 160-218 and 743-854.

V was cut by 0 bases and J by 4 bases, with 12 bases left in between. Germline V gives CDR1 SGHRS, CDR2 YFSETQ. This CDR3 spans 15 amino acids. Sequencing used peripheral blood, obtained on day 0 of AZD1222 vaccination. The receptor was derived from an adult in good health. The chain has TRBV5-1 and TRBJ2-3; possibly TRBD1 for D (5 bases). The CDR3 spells CASSLGGALADTQYF. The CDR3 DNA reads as TGCGCCAGCAGCTTGGGTGGGGCTCTCGCAGATACGCAGTATTTT.